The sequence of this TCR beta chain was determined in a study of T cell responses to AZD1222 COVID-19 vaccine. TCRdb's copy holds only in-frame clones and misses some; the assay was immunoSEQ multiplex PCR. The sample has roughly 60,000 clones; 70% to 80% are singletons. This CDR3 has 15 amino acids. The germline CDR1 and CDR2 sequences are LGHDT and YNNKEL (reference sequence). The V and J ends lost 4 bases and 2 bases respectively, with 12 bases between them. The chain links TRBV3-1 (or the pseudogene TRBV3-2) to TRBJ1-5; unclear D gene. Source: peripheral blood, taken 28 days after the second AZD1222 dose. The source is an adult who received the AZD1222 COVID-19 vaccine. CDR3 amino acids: CASSRGSVGNQPQHF. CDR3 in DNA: TGTGCCAGCAGCCGTGGGTCGGTAGGCAATCAGCCCCAGCATTTT.